This entry concerns a single T cell receptor beta chain. The data were obtained in a study of T cell changes during pregnancy in multiple sclerosis. V lost 3 bases, J lost 0 bases, and 7 bases lay in between. The CDR3 is 14 residues long. Germline-derived CDR1 and CDR2 are MNHNS and SASEGT. The method was immunoSEQ multiplex PCR; TCRdb's version includes in-frame clones alone and lacks a portion of them. Of 45,000 to 55,000 clones detected, about 92% appear once; the ten largest clones hold approximately 2.2%. The material was peripheral blood, obtained in the third trimester of pregnancy. The gene calls are TRBV6-1 and TRBJ2-3; D may be TRBD1 (6 bases). This TCR was sampled from a female donor with multiple sclerosis, enrolled in a pregnancy study. The CDR3 DNA is TGTGCCAGCAGTGACAGGGGTAGCACAGATACGCAGTATTTT. Translation: CASSDRGSTDTQYF.